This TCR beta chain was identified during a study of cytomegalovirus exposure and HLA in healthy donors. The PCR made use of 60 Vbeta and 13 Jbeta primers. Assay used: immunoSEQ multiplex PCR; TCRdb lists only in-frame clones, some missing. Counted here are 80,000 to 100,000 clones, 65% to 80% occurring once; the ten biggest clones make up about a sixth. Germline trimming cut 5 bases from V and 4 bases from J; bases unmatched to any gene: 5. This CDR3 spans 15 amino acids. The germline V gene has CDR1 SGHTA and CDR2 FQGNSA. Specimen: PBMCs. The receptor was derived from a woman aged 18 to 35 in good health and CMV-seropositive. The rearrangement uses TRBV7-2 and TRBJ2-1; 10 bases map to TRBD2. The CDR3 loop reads CASSLSSGGYNEQFF. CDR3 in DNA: TGTGCCAGCAGCCTTTCTAGCGGGGGATACAATGAGCAGTTCTTC. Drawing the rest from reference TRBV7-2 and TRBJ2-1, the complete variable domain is GAGVSQSPSNKVTEKGKDVELRCDPISGHTALYWYRQSLGQGLEFLIYFQGNSAPDKSGLPSDRFSAERTGGSVSTLTIQRTQQEDSAVYLCASSLSSGGYNEQFFGPGTRLTVL.